One and the same sample provided the 3 T cell receptor beta chains below, sequenced in a study of cytotoxic CD8 clonotypes in ibrutinib-treated CLL. Repertoires were generated with immunoSEQ multiplex PCR, while TCRdb's copy carries only in-frame clones and drops some. The sample records almost 85,000 clones, about 86% being singletons. The specimen comprised PBMCs, sampled before ibrutinib treatment. These receptors originate from a human donor with chronic lymphocytic leukemia.

This chain connects TRBV6-5 to TRBJ2-7; D is ambiguous. The CDR3 sequence is 13 residues long. The V end lost 6 bases, the J end lost 5 bases, and 14 bases lay between the germline ends. Germline assignment: CDR1 MNHEY and CDR2 SVGAGI. The CDR3 DNA is TGTGCCAGCAGCCGAGGACCACCTAACGAGCAGTACTTC. It specifies CASSRGPPNEQYF.

In its sample, this clone was seen a few times. This rearrangement joins TRBV29-1 to TRBJ2-2, with a tentative D call TRBD1 (5 bases). The CDR3 has 15 amino acids. Germline loops: CDR1 SQVTM, CDR2 ANQGSEA. V dropped 5 bases and J dropped 6 bases, with 19 bases sitting between them. CDR3 bases: TGCAGCGTTTTAGGGGCACAGGTTGACGCCGGGGAGCTGTTTTTT. Amino acids: CSVLGAQVDAGELFF.

The chain employs TRBV21-1 and TRBJ2-7; no DNA check was done on the table's D call, TRBD2. TRBV21-1 is reported as a pseudogene. The CDR3 covers 14 residues. The CDR3 loop is CASRVGGFSYEQYF. CDR3 DNA: TGTGCCAGCAGGGTTGGCGGGTTTTCCTACGAGCAGTACTTC.